These 10 T cell receptor beta chains share one sample of origin, sequenced in a study of CD8+ T cells in alopecia areata. Extracted RNA was reverse transcribed into cDNA, the sequencing template. Produced via immunoSEQ multiplex PCR; TCRdb's table is partial and in-frame only. Here the sample spans 150,000 or so clones, around 50% being singletons. Treatment indicated: oral pan-JAK inhibitor, 5-10 mg twice daily. Specimen: CD8+ T cells sorted from blood, collected at week 4, from a patient treated with tofacitinib. The source of these receptors is a human donor with alopecia areata.

This chain connects TRBV9 to TRBJ1-1; possible D gene TRBD1, 6 bases. CDR3 length: 16 residues. V was trimmed by 4 bases and J by 4 bases, leaving 20 bases between them. Germline V gene data show CDR1 as SGDLS and CDR2 as YYNGEE. The CDR3 nucleotides read TGTGCCAGCAGCCAGCATGTAGGGGGGCCGGGCACTGAAGCTTTCTTT. It yields the protein CASSQHVGGPGTEAFF.

With respect to this clone: Other nucleotide sequences in the sample specify the same CDR3. The chain links TRBV7-9 to TRBJ2-7; maybe TRBD2 (6 bases). The CDR3 loop spans 13 amino acids. CDR1 SEHNR and CDR2 FQNEAQ come from the germline V gene (reference sequence). V was cut by 2 bases and J by 4 bases, with 9 bases left in between. CDR3 coding DNA: TGTGCCAGCAGCTTACCGGGGAGGTACGAGCAGTACTTC. Protein sequence: CASSLPGRYEQYF.

The DNA of the CDR3 is TGTGCCAGCAGCTCATTAAGCGCCGATTCACCCCTCCACTTT. It encodes CASSSLSADSPLHF. The genes are TRBV5-6 and TRBJ1-6; no firm D call. CDR1 and CDR2 (germline): SGHDT, YYEEEE. V dropped 3 bases and J dropped 8 bases, with 12 bases sitting between them. The length of the CDR3 is 14 residues.

This clone occurred a few times. The CDR3 region has the DNA TGTGCCAGCAAGAACGGTAATGAGCAGTTCTTC. This encodes CASKNGNEQFF. The gene calls are TRBV2 and TRBJ2-1, with D unclear. Per germline, CDR1 SNHLY and CDR2 FYNNEI. V lost 7 bases, J lost 7 bases, and 8 bases lay in between. The CDR3 spans 11 residues.

This clone has just a few counts. The rearrangement links TRBV9 to TRBJ2-7; the D gene is possibly TRBD2 (5 bases). Germline V gives CDR1 SGDLS, CDR2 YYNGEE. V was clipped by 3 bases and J by 3 bases, with 16 bases between them. The CDR3 sequence is 15 residues long. The CDR3 loop reads CASSEGYPGIYEQYF. In DNA, the CDR3 is TGTGCCAGCAGCGAGGGATACCCGGGAATCTACGAGCAGTACTTC.

The rearrangement joins TRBV30 to TRBJ2-2, with D tentatively TRBD1 (5 bases). The V and J ends lost 3 bases and 7 bases respectively, with 18 bases between them. This CDR3 contains 15 residues. Per the germline V gene, CDR1 is GTSNPN and CDR2 is SVGIG (reference sequence). CDR3 bases: TGTGCCTGGAGCCCCGACAGCCCTGGTCTCGGGGAGCTGTTTTTT. It translates to CAWSPDSPGLGELFF.

This clone was recorded only once. V is TRBV7-9 and J is TRBJ2-7, with TRBD2 matching over 12 bases. Germline lookup yields CDR1 SEHNR and CDR2 FQNEAQ (reference sequence). CDR3 length equals 15 residues. Germline trimming cut 5 bases from V and 3 bases from J; bases unmatched to any gene: 5. The chain's CDR3 is CASSDLAGGNYEQYF. DNA of the CDR3: TGTGCCAGCAGCGACCTAGCGGGGGGGAACTACGAGCAGTACTTC.

V and J are TRBV30 and TRBJ1-1; D unclear. The CDR3 spans 11 residues. In germline, CDR1 is GTSNPN, CDR2 SVGIG (reference sequence). Trimming cost V 0 bases and J 3 bases, with 2 bases left between them. CDR3 sequence reads: CAWSVDTEAFF. The CDR3 DNA reads TGTGCCTGGAGTGTTGACACTGAAGCTTTCTTT.

The rearrangement uses TRBV29-1 and TRBJ2-7; tentatively, D is TRBD1 (5 bases). The germline CDR1 and CDR2 sequences are SQVTM and ANQGSEA. The CDR3 has 11 residues. V lost 4 bases and J lost 6, with 10 bases in between. The CDR3 spells CSVGVGVEQYF. The CDR3 nucleotides read TGCAGCGTTGGGGTAGGGGTCGAGCAGTACTTC.

This clone was picked up a small number of times. CDR3 in amino acids: CASSQISGALTDTQYF. The CDR3 DNA is TGTGCCAGCAGTCAAATATCAGGAGCCCTCACAGATACGCAGTATTTT. The V and J genes are TRBV7-9 and TRBJ2-3; no definite D call. Trimming shortened V by 6 bases and J by 2 bases, and 18 bases separated the two germline ends. The CDR3 runs 16 residues. Germline V gene data show CDR1 as SEHNR and CDR2 as FQNEAQ (reference sequence).